The T cell receptor (beta chain) under discussion was sequenced for a study of radiotherapy plus CTLA-4 blockade in lung cancer. Study results and caveats: Reports state that early shifts in blood T cell clones, with interferon-beta, best predicted response. Following radiotherapy plus ipilimumab, tumor-derived TCR clones expanded in the blood.

The CDR3 is 17 amino acids. Germline CDR1 reads MNHNS; CDR2 reads SASEGT. Trimming removed 2 bases from V and 4 bases from J, with 20 bases in between. Patients in the study, people with chemo-refractory metastatic non-small-cell lung cancer, received focal radiation plus ipilimumab CTLA-4 blockade. This clone was seen once. Its antigen remains unidentified. The protocol was immunoSEQ multiplex PCR, while the TCRdb copy is restricted to in-frame clones and leaves out a portion. This table holds 55,000 to 65,000 clones, 77% found once. This chain links TRBV6-1 with TRBJ1-2, with D possibly being TRBD1 (6 bases). The TCR was taken from a human donor with non-small cell lung cancer who had a partial response to radiotherapy plus ipilimumab. The material was peripheral blood, obtained from a patient treated with radiotherapy plus ipilimumab. CDR3 sequence: CASSESGRGAWGYGYTF. The CDR3 bases are TGTGCCAGCAGTGAATCGGGGCGGGGGGCGTGGGGCTATGGCTACACCTTC.